This TCR beta chain comes out of a study of blood T cell repertoires in COVID-19. Study background: Specimens from acute and convalescent COVID-19 originated in the United States, Italy and Spain.

As originally analysed: Researchers report that nucleated cell counts were estimated from reference gene primer amplification. The assay was immunoSEQ multiplex PCR, and TCRdb's table has in-frame clones only and misses some. D and trimming come from the DNA, and the V and J calls and clone size come from that table. The sample consists of around 220,000 clones, 87% of them appearing once. Assignment of participants to cohorts was predicated upon participant-reported clinical history. The sample taken for sequencing was PBMCs or T cells enriched from blood (not recorded which). This sequence was found in a woman in her twenties or thirties with acute COVID-19.

The CDR3 DNA follows: TGTGCCAGCAGCTTAGCGCGAAGGGGCTTGAGCTCCTACGAGCAGTACTTC. Residues: CASSLARRGLSSYEQYF. The rearrangement links TRBV7-8 to TRBJ2-7; D is perhaps TRBD1 (5 bases). The germline V gene encodes CDR1 SGHVS and CDR2 FQNEAQ. Trimming removed 0 bases at V and 0 bases at J, with 15 bases between. The CDR3 runs to 17 residues.